Detailed here is one T cell receptor (beta chain). This sample is part of a study of OX40 agonist ivuxolimab in advanced cancers. Libraries were prepared by immunoSEQ multiplex PCR; TCRdb keeps only in-frame clonotypes and omits some of them. The sample yields about 42,000 clones, 86% seen once. Trimming at V came to 0 bases and at J to 2 bases, leaving 9 bases not matched to a gene. The CDR3 has 18 residues. Germline CDR1 and CDR2: SGDLS and YYNGEE. The sample in question was CD4+ or CD8+ T cells sorted from blood, obtained in a trial of the OX40 agonist ivuxolimab. This chain joins TRBV9 and TRBJ2-3; TRBD2 matches at 10 bases. The origin of this receptor is an adult with an advanced solid tumor such as melanoma, head and neck, liver or kidney cancer. This CDR3 reads CASSVAEWTSGFTDTQYF. CDR3 coding DNA: TGTGCCAGCAGCGTAGCGGAATGGACTAGCGGCTTCACAGATACGCAGTATTTT.